Only a few counts were recorded for the clone carrying this TCR beta chain. TCRdb reanalysed the reads using MiXCR and keeps one entry per CDR3 protein. The sample contains about 490,000 distinct CDR3 sequences, approximately 10% of which appear only once. The trim removed 3 bases at V and 4 bases at J, leaving 4 bases unmatched. Germline V lookup: CDR1 SEHNR, CDR2 FQNEAQ (reference sequence). The CDR3 covers 14 residues. This sample was taken from a study of T cell repertoires in cytomegalovirus infection. The genes are TRBV7-9 and TRBJ2-7; TRBD1 matches 9 bases. Sequences were obtained from PBMCs. This receptor was taken from a human donor in good health (CMV status not recorded). Some clones in this sample may be carry-over from other donors' samples. This CDR3 reads CASSFRTGDYEQYF. The DNA of the CDR3 is TGTGCCAGCAGCTTCCGGACAGGGGATTACGAGCAGTACTTC.